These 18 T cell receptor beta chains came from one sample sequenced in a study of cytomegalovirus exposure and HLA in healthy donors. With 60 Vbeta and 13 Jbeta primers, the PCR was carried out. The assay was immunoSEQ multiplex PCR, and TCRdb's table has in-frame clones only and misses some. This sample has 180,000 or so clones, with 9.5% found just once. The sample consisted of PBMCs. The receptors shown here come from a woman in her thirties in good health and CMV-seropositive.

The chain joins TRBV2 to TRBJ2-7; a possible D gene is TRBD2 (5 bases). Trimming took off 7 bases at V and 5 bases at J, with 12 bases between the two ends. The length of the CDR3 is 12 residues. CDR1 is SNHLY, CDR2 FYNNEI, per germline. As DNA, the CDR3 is TGTGCCAGCATTGGAGGACGGGACGAGCAGTACTTC. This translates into CASIGGRDEQYF. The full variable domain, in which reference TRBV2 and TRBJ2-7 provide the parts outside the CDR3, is EPEVTQTPSHQVTQMGQEVILRCVPISNHLYFYWYRQILGQKVEFLVSFYNNEISEKSEIFDDQFSVERPDGSNFTLKIRSTKLEDSAMYFCASIGGRDEQYFGPGTRLTVT.

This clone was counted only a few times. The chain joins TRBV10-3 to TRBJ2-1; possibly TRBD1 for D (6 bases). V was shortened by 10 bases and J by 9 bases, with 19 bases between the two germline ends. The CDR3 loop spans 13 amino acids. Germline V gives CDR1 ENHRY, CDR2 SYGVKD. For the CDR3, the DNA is TGTGCCACCGATACAGGGTTTGACGGTGAGCAGTTCTTC. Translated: CATDTGFDGEQFF.

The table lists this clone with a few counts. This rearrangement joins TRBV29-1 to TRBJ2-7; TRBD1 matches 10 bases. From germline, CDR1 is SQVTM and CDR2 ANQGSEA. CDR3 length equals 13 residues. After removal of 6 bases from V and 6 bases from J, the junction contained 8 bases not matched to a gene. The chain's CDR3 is CSVGDRGYGEQYF. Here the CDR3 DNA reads TGCAGCGTAGGGGACAGGGGATATGGCGAGCAGTACTTC.

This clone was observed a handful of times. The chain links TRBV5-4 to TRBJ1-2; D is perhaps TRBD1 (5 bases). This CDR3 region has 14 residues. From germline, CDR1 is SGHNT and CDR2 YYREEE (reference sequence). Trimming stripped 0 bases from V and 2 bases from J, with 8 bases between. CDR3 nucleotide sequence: TGTGCCAGCAGCTTGGACAGGCGGAACTATGGCTACACCTTC. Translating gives CASSLDRRNYGYTF. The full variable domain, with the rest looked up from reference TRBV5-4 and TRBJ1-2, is ETGVTQSPTHLIKTRGQQVTLRCSSQSGHNTVSWYQQALGQGPQFIFQYYREEENGRGNFPPRFSGLQFPNYSSELNVNALELDDSALYLCASSLDRRNYGYTFGSGTRLTVV.

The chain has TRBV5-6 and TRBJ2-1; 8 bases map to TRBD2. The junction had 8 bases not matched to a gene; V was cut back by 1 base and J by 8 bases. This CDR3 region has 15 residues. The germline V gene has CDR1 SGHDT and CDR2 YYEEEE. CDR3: CASSLQEREPDEQFF. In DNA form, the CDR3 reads TGTGCCAGCAGCTTGCAAGAGCGGGAGCCGGATGAGCAGTTCTTC.

In DNA, the CDR3 is TGTGCCACCGGGGGTTGGACAGGGGAGGCAGAGTGGGTCAACGTCCTGACTTTC. This translates into CATGGWTGEAEWVNVLTF. The rearrangement joins TRBV6-4 to TRBJ2-6, with 9 bases that match TRBD1. Germline V gene lookup returns CDR1 MRHNA and CDR2 SNTAGT. CDR3 length equals 18 residues. V dropped 10 bases and J dropped 9; count of bases not matched to a gene: 22.

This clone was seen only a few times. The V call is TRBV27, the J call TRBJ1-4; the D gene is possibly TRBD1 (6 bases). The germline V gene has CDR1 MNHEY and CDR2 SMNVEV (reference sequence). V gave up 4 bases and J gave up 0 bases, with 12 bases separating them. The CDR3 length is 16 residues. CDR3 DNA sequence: TGTGCCAGCAGTTACGGGACAACGACAACTAATGAAAAACTGTTTTTT. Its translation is CASSYGTTTTNEKLFF. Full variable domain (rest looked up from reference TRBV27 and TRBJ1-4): EAQVTQNPRYLITVTGKKLTVTCSQNMNHEYMSWYRQDPGLGLRQIYYSMNVEVTDKGDVPEGYKVSRKEKRNFPLILESPSPNQTSLYFCASSYGTTTTNEKLFFGSGTQLSVL.

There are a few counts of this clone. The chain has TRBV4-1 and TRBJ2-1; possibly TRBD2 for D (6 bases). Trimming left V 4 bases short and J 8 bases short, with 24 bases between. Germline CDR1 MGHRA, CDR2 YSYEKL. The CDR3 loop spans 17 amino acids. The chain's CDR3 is CASSRGYAGYRADEQFF. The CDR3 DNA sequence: TGCGCCAGCAGCCGGGGATACGCGGGATACCGGGCGGATGAGCAGTTCTTC.

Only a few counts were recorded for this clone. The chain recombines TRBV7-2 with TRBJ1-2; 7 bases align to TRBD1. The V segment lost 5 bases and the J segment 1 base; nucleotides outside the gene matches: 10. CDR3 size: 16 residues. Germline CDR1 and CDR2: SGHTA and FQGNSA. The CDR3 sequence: CASSRQDRRLNYGYTF. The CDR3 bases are TGTGCCAGCAGCCGCCAGGACAGGCGACTTAACTATGGCTACACCTTC. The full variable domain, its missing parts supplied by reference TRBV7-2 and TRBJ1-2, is GAGVSQSPSNKVTEKGKDVELRCDPISGHTALYWYRQSLGQGLEFLIYFQGNSAPDKSGLPSDRFSAERTGGSVSTLTIQRTQQEDSAVYLCASSRQDRRLNYGYTFGSGTRLTVV.

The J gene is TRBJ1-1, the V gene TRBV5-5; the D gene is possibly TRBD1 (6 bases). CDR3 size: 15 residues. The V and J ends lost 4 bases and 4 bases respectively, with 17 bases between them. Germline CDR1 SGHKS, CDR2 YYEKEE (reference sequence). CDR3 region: CASSPLQGLGTEAFF. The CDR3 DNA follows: TGTGCCAGCAGCCCGCTACAGGGTTTGGGCACTGAAGCTTTCTTT.

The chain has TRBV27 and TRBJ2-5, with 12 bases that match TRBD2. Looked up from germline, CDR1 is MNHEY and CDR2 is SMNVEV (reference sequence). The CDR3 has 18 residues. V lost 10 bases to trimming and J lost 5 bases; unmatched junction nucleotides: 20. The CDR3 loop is CATQGAGTSGLEWETQYF. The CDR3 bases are TGTGCCACCCAAGGAGCCGGGACTAGCGGGCTGGAGTGGGAGACCCAGTACTTC.

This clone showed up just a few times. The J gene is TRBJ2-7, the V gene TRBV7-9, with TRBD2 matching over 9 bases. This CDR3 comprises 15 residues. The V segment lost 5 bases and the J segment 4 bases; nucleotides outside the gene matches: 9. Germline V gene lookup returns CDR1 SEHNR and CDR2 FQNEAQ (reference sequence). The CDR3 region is CASSPVGLAEYEQYF. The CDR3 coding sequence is TGTGCCAGCAGCCCAGTGGGACTAGCAGAATACGAGCAGTACTTC.

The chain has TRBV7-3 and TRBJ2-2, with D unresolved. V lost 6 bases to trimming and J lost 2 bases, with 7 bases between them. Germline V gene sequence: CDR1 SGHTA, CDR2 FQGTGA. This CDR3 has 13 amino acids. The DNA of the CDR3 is TGTGCCAGCAGGTCAACTAACACCGGGGAGCTGTTTTTT. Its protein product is CASRSTNTGELFF.

The CDR3 nucleotides read TGTGCCAGCAGCCGGGGACAGGGGCATTTTGGCTACACCTTC. This sequence encodes CASSRGQGHFGYTF. V usage is TRBV7-8 and J usage is TRBJ1-2; 10 bases map to TRBD1. In germline, CDR1 is SGHVS, CDR2 FQNEAQ. The V and J ends lost 5 bases and 7 bases, in that order; junction bases with no gene match: 7. The CDR3 extends over 14 amino acids. Looking up the rest from reference TRBV7-8 and TRBJ1-2 gives the full variable domain: GAGVSQSPRYKVAKRGQDVALRCDPISGHVSLFWYQQALGQGPEFLTYFQNEAQLDKSGLPSDRFFAERPEGSVSTLKIQRTQQEDSAVYLCASSRGQGHFGYTFGSGTRLTVV.

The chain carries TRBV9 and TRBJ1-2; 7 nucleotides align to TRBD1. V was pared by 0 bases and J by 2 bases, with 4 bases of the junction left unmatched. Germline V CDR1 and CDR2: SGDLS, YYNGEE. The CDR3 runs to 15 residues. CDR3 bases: TGTGCCAGCAGCGTAGTCGGACAGGACAACTATGGCTACACCTTC. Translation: CASSVVGQDNYGYTF.

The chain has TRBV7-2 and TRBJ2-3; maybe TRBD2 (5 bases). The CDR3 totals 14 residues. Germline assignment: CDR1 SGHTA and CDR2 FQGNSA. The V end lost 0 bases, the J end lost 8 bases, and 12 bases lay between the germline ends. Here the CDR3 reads CASSLASRAGTQYF. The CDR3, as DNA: TGTGCCAGCAGCTTAGCGAGTAGGGCGGGTACGCAGTATTTT.

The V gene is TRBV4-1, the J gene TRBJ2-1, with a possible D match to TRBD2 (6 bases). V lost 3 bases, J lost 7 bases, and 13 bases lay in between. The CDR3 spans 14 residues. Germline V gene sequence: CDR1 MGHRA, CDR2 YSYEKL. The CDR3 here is CASSHTPAGNEQFF. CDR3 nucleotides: TGCGCCAGCAGCCACACCCCCGCGGGGAATGAGCAGTTCTTC.

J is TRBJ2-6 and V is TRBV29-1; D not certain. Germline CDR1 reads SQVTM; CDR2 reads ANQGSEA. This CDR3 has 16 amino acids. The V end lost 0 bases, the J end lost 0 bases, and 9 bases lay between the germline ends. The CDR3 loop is CSVEDKNISGANVLTF. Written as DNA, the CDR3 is TGCAGCGTTGAAGATAAAAACATCTCTGGGGCCAACGTCCTGACTTTC.